One sample yielded the 31 T cell receptor beta chains listed below, sequenced in a study of T cell responses to AZD1222 COVID-19 vaccine. The assay was immunoSEQ multiplex PCR, and TCRdb's table has in-frame clones only and misses some. The sample lists 82,000 or so clones, approximately 91% occurring once. Sequenced here: peripheral blood, sampled on day 0 of AZD1222 vaccination. The receptors come from an adult in good health.

The DNA for the CDR3 is TGTGCCAGCAGCATACCGGGACCTCCCCCCGAGCAGTACTTC. Encoded protein: CASSIPGPPPEQYF. The chain joins TRBV5-4 to TRBJ2-7; D may match TRBD1 or TRBD2 (5 bases each). V was shortened by 4 bases and J by 6 bases, with 17 bases between the two germline ends. Germline CDR1 and CDR2: SGHNT and YYREEE (reference sequence). CDR3 size: 14 residues.

DNA of the CDR3: TGTGCCAGTAGTATGTGGGGGCCGGGCTATGGCTACACCTTC. It specifies CASSMWGPGYGYTF. The gene calls are TRBV19 and TRBJ1-2, with a tentative D call TRBD1 (6 bases). The V gene lost 3 bases and the J gene lost 4 bases, with 12 bases spanning the gap. The CDR3 is 14 amino acids. Germline values: CDR1 LNHDA, CDR2 SQIVND (reference sequence).

The chain links TRBV19 to TRBJ1-3, with a weak D call TRBD1 (5 bases). The ends were cut back, 1 base at V and 5 bases at J, with 6 bases in the middle. The germline gives CDR1 LNHDA, CDR2 SQIVND (reference sequence). This CDR3 region has 13 residues. As DNA, the CDR3 is TGTGCCAGTAGTATAGCGGGGCGAAACACCATATATTTT. This sequence encodes CASSIAGRNTIYF.

The gene calls are TRBV3-1 (or the pseudogene TRBV3-2) and TRBJ2-6, with D hard to call. CDR3 length: 13 residues. The V and J ends lost 4 bases and 3 bases respectively, with 4 bases between them. CDR1 LGHDT and CDR2 YNNKEL come from the germline V gene (reference sequence). The CDR3 region has the DNA TGTGCCAGCAGCCGGGATGGGGCCAACGTCCTGACTTTC. Translation gives CASSRDGANVLTF.

The gene calls are TRBV9 and TRBJ2-2; D is ambiguous. Trimming removed 3 bases from V and 2 bases from J, with 8 bases in between. Per germline, CDR1 SGDLS and CDR2 YYNGEE. The CDR3 loop spans 14 amino acids. The CDR3 nucleotides read TGTGCCAGCAGCGACGACCCTAACACCGGGGAGCTGTTTTTT. It specifies CASSDDPNTGELFF. Variable domain in full (rest from reference TRBV9 and TRBJ2-2): DSGVTQTPKHLITATGQRVTLRCSPRSGDLSVYWYQQSLDQGLQFLIQYYNGEERAKGNILERFSAQQFPDLHSELNLSSLELGDSALYFCASSDDPNTGELFFGEGSRLTVL.

The chain uses TRBV6-5 and TRBJ1-3; D not certain. The V gene lost 6 bases and the J gene lost 0 bases, with 6 bases spanning the gap. CDR3 size: 13 residues. Germline-derived CDR1 and CDR2 are MNHEY and SVGAGI. CDR3 in amino acids: CASRISSGNTIYF. The CDR3, as DNA: TGTGCCAGCAGGATATCCTCTGGAAACACCATATATTTT.

This chain uses TRBV15 with TRBJ1-5, with TRBD1 matching over 7 bases. Germline CDR1 is LNHNV and CDR2 is YYDKDF (reference sequence). J gave up 6 bases and V 1 base, and 6 bases lay outside the gene matches. This CDR3 has 15 residues. CDR3 DNA: TGTGCCACCAGCAGAGGACAGGGCGGGTTTCAGCCCCAGCATTTT. Protein product: CATSRGQGGFQPQHF.

The chain is built from TRBV18 and TRBJ1-5, with a weak D call TRBD1 (6 bases). The germline V gene encodes CDR1 KGHSH and CDR2 LQKENI. V was pared by 0 bases and J by 6 bases, with 12 bases between. The CDR3 has 15 amino acids. CDR3 nucleotide sequence: TGTGCCAGCTCACCACCGGAGGGAGGGGGTCAGCCCCAGCATTTT. It encodes CASSPPEGGGQPQHF.

J is TRBJ1-1 and V is TRBV5-1; weak D call: TRBD1 (5 bases). V was pared by 0 bases and J by 5 bases, with 11 bases between. Germline assignment: CDR1 SGHRS and CDR2 YFSETQ. This CDR3 is built from 14 residues. The CDR3 DNA reads as TGCGCCAGCAGCTTGGGTGAAGGGGTGACTGAAGCTTTCTTT. It translates to CASSLGEGVTEAFF.

This clone was detected a few times. This rearrangement joins TRBV5-4 to TRBJ1-4, with TRBD1 identical over 7 bases. Germline loops: CDR1 SGHNT, CDR2 YYREEE (reference sequence). V was clipped by 2 bases and J by 7 bases; unmatched bases: 5. The CDR3 contains 14 residues. The CDR3 here is CASSLRQGPEKLFF. In DNA form, the CDR3 reads TGTGCCAGCAGCTTACGACAGGGCCCTGAAAAACTGTTTTTT. Combining the CDR3 with reference TRBV5-4 and TRBJ1-4 gives the whole variable domain ETGVTQSPTHLIKTRGQQVTLRCSSQSGHNTVSWYQQALGQGPQFIFQYYREEENGRGNFPPRFSGLQFPNYSSELNVNALELDDSALYLCASSLRQGPEKLFFGSGTQLSVL.

For this clone: This same CDR3 is encoded by further DNA sequences in the sample. V usage is TRBV7-9 and J usage is TRBJ2-3; no reliable D call. Germline V gene lookup returns CDR1 SEHNR and CDR2 FQNEAQ (reference sequence). Trimming cost V 2 bases and J 6 bases, with 6 bases left between them. The CDR3 totals 12 residues. For the CDR3, the DNA is TGTGCCAGCAGCTTACTCGGGGATACGCAGTATTTT. Its translation is CASSLLGDTQYF. The full variable domain, in which reference TRBV7-9 and TRBJ2-3 provide the parts outside the CDR3, is DTGVSQNPRHKITKRGQNVTFRCDPISEHNRLYWYRQTLGQGPEFLTYFQNEAQLEKSRLLSDRFSAERPKGSFSTLEIQRTEQGDSAMYLCASSLLGDTQYFGPGTRLTVL.

In regard to this clone: Compared with germline, one end of the junction differs, possibly owing to a read error. This sequence joins TRBV6-2 or TRBV6-3 and TRBJ2-7; no firm D call. Germline CDR1 MNHEY, CDR2 SVGEGT. The CDR3 spans 14 residues. CDR3 sequence: CASSFMRTGYQQYF. Here the CDR3 DNA reads TGTGCCAGCAGTTTCATGCGGACCGGCTACCAGCAGTACTTC.

V gene TRBV12-3 or TRBV12-4 combines with J gene TRBJ1-1; the D is unclear. CDR3 size: 11 residues. Trimming cost V 7 bases and J 6 bases, with 9 bases left between them. In DNA form, the CDR3 reads TGTGCCAGCACCACCCGAGCTGAAGCTTTCTTT. This codes for CASTTRAEAFF.

The chain combines TRBV28 with TRBJ1-4; perhaps TRBD1 as D (6 bases). The CDR3 is 14 residues long. CDR1 MDHEN and CDR2 SYDVKM come from the germline V gene. V was cut by 6 bases and J by 4 bases, with 12 bases left in between. The DNA for the CDR3 is TGTGCCAGCAGCCGGACAGTCCTTAATGAAAAACTGTTTTTT. It codes for CASSRTVLNEKLFF.

The gene calls are TRBV19 and TRBJ2-6; D ambiguous. Germline assignment: CDR1 LNHDA and CDR2 SQIVND (reference sequence). Trimming stripped 6 bases from V and 1 base from J, with 13 bases between. This CDR3 comprises 16 residues. This CDR3 reads CASSSLGLSGANVLTF. CDR3 nucleotide sequence: TGTGCCAGTAGCAGCCTGGGCCTTTCTGGGGCCAACGTCCTGACTTTC.

By share, this clone ranks as medium-sized. Other DNA sequences of this sample code for an identical CDR3. The rearrangement links TRBV6-2 or TRBV6-3 to TRBJ2-7; D is ambiguous. The CDR3 is 15 amino acids. The germline V gene encodes CDR1 MNHEY and CDR2 SVGEGT. Trimming cost V 4 bases and J 0 bases, with 13 bases left between them. CDR3 sequence: CASSLQPHVSYEQYF. DNA of the CDR3: TGTGCCAGCAGTTTACAGCCTCACGTCTCCTACGAGCAGTACTTC.

The V call is TRBV6-6, the J call TRBJ1-2; 7 bases fit TRBD1. The CDR3 contains 16 residues. J gave up 1 base and V 0 bases, and 5 bases lay outside the gene matches. Germline V gene lookup returns CDR1 MNHNY and CDR2 SVGAGI (reference sequence). CDR3 in DNA: TGTGCCAGCAGTTACTCAGAGGGACAGTATAACTATGGCTACACCTTC. It codes for CASSYSEGQYNYGYTF.

This chain links TRBV19 with TRBJ1-1; unclear D gene. Trimming shortened V by 3 bases and J by 3 bases, and 2 bases separated the two germline ends. The CDR3 is made up of 11 amino acids. Germline CDR1 is LNHDA and CDR2 is SQIVND (reference sequence). This chain's CDR3 is CASSMDTEAFF. The CDR3, as DNA: TGTGCCAGTAGTATGGACACTGAAGCTTTCTTT.

As to this clone: This sample also contains other DNA sequences that code for the same CDR3. This chain uses TRBV7-3 with TRBJ2-2; D ambiguous. The length of the CDR3 is 12 residues. Germline V gene lookup returns CDR1 SGHTA and CDR2 FQGTGA. Between the trimmed V and J ends, which lost 4 bases and 3 bases, there was a span of 3 bases. The CDR3 DNA sequence: TGTGCCAGCAGCTCTTACACCGGGGAGCTGTTTTTT. Translation: CASSSYTGELFF. The variable domain in full, completed from reference TRBV7-3 and TRBJ2-2, reads GAGVSQTPSNKVTEKGKYVELRCDPISGHTALYWYRQSLGQGPEFLIYFQGTGAADDSGLPNDRFFAVRPEGSVSTLKIQRTERGDSAVYLCASSSYTGELFFGEGSRLTVL.

The chain has TRBV18 and TRBJ1-1; D uncertain. The V gene lost 2 bases and the J gene lost 4 bases, with 8 bases spanning the gap. Germline CDR1 is KGHSH and CDR2 is LQKENI. CDR3 length: 13 amino acids. The DNA of the CDR3 is TGTGCCAGCTCACCAGGATTGAGCACTGAAGCTTTCTTT. This translates into CASSPGLSTEAFF.

With respect to this clone: Distinct nucleotide sequences in the sample also encode this CDR3. This chain uses TRBV7-2 with TRBJ2-3, with D uncertain. V gave up 2 bases and J gave up 5 bases, with 2 bases separating them. Germline V CDR1 and CDR2: SGHTA, FQGNSA. The CDR3 runs to 11 residues. Here the CDR3 DNA reads TGTGCCAGCAGCTTAAGAGATACGCAGTATTTT. It codes for CASSLRDTQYF.

This rearrangement joins TRBV19 to TRBJ1-5; no clear D gene. V was trimmed by 9 bases and J by 6 bases, leaving 12 bases between them. There are 12 residues in the CDR3. Germline V lookup: CDR1 LNHDA, CDR2 SQIVND (reference sequence). CDR3 region: CASCWGSQPQHF. For the CDR3, the DNA is TGTGCCAGCTGCTGGGGTAGTCAGCCCCAGCATTTT.

This clone showed up just once. The chain carries TRBV21-1 and TRBJ2-7; the table gives TRBD2 as D, unverified against the DNA. TRBV21-1 is described as a pseudogene. The CDR3 sequence is 11 residues long. The CDR3 nucleotides read TGTGCCAGCCTAAAGCGGGACGAGCAGTACTTC. Translated, it gives CASLKRDEQYF.

The chain couples TRBV19 to TRBJ1-2; TRBD1 matches 8 bases. Germline-derived CDR1 and CDR2 are LNHDA and SQIVND (reference sequence). Trimming at V came to 10 bases and at J to 4 bases, leaving 11 bases not matched to a gene. CDR3 length: 14 amino acids. The DNA for the CDR3 is TGTGCCACCCAAGCCAGGGGGCTTCTCTATGGCTACACCTTC. Translated, it gives CATQARGLLYGYTF.

The chain uses TRBV18 and TRBJ1-2; D is ambiguous. The V gene's germline CDR1 is KGHSH and CDR2 LQKENI. The germline V and J ends were trimmed by 2 bases and 4 bases, with 11 bases remaining between them. The length of the CDR3 is 14 residues. Written as DNA, the CDR3 is TGTGCCAGCTCACCAACGGAACCGGTCTATGGCTACACCTTC. This encodes CASSPTEPVYGYTF.

The chain's CDR3 is CASRGDSHSTDTQYF. CDR3 bases: TGTGCCAGCAGGGGGGACAGCCACAGCACAGATACGCAGTATTTT. V is TRBV7-2 and J is TRBJ2-3; 7 bases align to TRBD1. V lost 6 bases, J lost 0 bases, and 6 bases stayed unmatched. This CDR3 contains 15 residues. Germline loops: CDR1 SGHTA, CDR2 FQGNSA.

CDR3 DNA: TGCGCCAGCAGCTTGGAAGTAAATCAGCCCCAGCATTTT. Protein product: CASSLEVNQPQHF. This chain uses TRBV5-1 with TRBJ1-5, with unresolved D. Germline CDR1 reads SGHRS; CDR2 reads YFSETQ. Deletions cut 0 bases from V and 4 bases from J, with 5 bases between. The CDR3 has 13 amino acids.

This chain links TRBV6-6 with TRBJ2-7, with a tentative D call TRBD2 (5 bases). The ends were cut back, 0 bases at V and 1 base at J, with 7 bases in the middle. Germline CDR1 is MNHNY and CDR2 is SVGAGI (reference sequence). The CDR3 contains 14 residues. The CDR3 spells CASSYSRASYEQYF. CDR3 in DNA: TGTGCCAGCAGTTACTCGAGGGCATCCTACGAGCAGTACTTC.

This chain joins TRBV11-3 and TRBJ2-1; D gene unclear. Germline V CDR1 and CDR2: SGHNT, YENEEA. The CDR3 extends over 13 amino acids. V was trimmed by 1 base and J by 12 bases, leaving 13 bases between them. DNA for the CDR3: TGTGCCAGCAGCTTAGGGGGTAGTTCCCCGCAGTTCTTC. It encodes CASSLGGSSPQFF. Full variable domain (missing parts from reference TRBV11-3 and TRBJ2-1): EAGVVQSPRYKIIEKKQPVAFWCNPISGHNTLYWYLQNLGQGPELLIRYENEEAVDDSQLPKDRFSAERLKGVDSTLKIQPAELGDSAVYLCASSLGGSSPQFFGPGTRLTVL.

This clone was counted only a few times. This chain joins TRBV25-1 and TRBJ2-7; D is uncertain. This CDR3 is 16 amino acids long. Trimming left V 5 bases short and J 2 bases short, with 19 bases between. Germline CDR1 is MGHDK and CDR2 is SYGVNS. The CDR3 region is CASSSSGRTKPYEQYF. In nucleotides, the CDR3 is TGTGCCAGCAGTTCCTCTGGACGGACGAAACCCTACGAGCAGTACTTC.

The chain couples TRBV28 to TRBJ2-7, with D perhaps matching TRBD2 (6 bases). Trimming shortened V by 6 bases and J by 3 bases, and 18 bases separated the two germline ends. Per germline, CDR1 MDHEN and CDR2 SYDVKM. The CDR3 has 15 amino acids. Here the CDR3 reads CASSYAGTVIYEQYF. The CDR3 DNA reads TGTGCCAGCAGCTACGCCGGGACTGTCATCTACGAGCAGTACTTC.